This T cell receptor beta chain was obtained from a study of OX40 agonist ivuxolimab in advanced cancers. Study overall: Dose-escalation patients were diagnosed with hepatocellular carcinoma, melanoma, renal cell cancer or head and neck cancer. Study outcomes and limitations: At 0.1 to 3.0 mg/kg, CD4+ and CD8+ blood T cells expanded clonally by week 6.

This CDR3 spans 16 amino acids. The germline gives CDR1 SGHVS, CDR2 FQNEAQ. V was shortened by 0 bases and J by 0 bases, with 11 bases between the two germline ends. Of note for this clone: The antigen is unknown.

The protocol was immunoSEQ multiplex PCR, while the TCRdb copy is restricted to in-frame clones and leaves out a portion. The sample has more than 70,000 clones; about four fifths are singletons. This sequence joins TRBV7-8 and TRBJ1-2; no firm D call. This sequence was found in an adult with an advanced solid tumor such as melanoma, head and neck, liver or kidney cancer. The sequences come from CD4+ or CD8+ T cells sorted from blood, collected in a trial of the OX40 agonist ivuxolimab. CDR3 amino acids: CASSLARIPANYGYTF. Here the CDR3 DNA reads TGTGCCAGCAGCTTAGCGCGAATTCCTGCTAACTATGGCTACACCTTC.